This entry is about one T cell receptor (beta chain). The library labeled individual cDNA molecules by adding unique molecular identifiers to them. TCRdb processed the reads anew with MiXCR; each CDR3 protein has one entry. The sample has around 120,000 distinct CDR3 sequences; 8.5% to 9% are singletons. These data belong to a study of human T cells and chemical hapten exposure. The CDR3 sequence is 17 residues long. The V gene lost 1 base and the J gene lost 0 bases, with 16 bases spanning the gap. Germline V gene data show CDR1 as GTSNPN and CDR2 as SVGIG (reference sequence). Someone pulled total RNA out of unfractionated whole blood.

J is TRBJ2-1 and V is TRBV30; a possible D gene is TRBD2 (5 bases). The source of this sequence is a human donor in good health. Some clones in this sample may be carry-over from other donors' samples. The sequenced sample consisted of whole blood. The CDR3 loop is CAWSGTFFPSSYNEQFF. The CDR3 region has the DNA TGTGCCTGGAGTGGGACTTTCTTTCCAAGCTCCTACAATGAGCAGTTCTTC.